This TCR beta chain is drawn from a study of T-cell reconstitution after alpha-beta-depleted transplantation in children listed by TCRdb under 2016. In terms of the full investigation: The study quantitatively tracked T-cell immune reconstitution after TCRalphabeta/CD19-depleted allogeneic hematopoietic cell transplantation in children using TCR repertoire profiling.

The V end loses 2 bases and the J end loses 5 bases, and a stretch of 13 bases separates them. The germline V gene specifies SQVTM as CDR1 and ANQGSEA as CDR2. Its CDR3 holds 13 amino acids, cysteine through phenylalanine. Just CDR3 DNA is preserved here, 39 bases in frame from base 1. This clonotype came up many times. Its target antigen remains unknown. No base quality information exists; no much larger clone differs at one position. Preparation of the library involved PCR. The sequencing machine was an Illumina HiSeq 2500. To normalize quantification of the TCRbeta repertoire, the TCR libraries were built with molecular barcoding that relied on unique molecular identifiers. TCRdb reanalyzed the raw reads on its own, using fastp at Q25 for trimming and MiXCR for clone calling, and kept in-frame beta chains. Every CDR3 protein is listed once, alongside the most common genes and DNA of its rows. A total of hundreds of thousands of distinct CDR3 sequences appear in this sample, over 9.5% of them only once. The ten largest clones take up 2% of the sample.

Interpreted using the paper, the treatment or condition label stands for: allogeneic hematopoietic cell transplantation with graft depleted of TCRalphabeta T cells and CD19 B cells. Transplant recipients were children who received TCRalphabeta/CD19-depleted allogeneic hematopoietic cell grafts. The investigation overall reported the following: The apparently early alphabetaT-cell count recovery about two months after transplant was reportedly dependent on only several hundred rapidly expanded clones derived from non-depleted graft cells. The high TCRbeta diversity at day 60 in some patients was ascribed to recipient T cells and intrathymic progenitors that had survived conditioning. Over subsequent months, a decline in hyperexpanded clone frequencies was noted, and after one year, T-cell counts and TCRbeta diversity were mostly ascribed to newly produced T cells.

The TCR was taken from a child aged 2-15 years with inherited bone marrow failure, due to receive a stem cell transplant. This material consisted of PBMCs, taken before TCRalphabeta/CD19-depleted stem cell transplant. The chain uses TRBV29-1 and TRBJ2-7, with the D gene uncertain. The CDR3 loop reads CSVETSAGDEQYF. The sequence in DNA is TGCAGCGTTGAAACGAGCGCTGGGGACGAGCAGTACTTC.